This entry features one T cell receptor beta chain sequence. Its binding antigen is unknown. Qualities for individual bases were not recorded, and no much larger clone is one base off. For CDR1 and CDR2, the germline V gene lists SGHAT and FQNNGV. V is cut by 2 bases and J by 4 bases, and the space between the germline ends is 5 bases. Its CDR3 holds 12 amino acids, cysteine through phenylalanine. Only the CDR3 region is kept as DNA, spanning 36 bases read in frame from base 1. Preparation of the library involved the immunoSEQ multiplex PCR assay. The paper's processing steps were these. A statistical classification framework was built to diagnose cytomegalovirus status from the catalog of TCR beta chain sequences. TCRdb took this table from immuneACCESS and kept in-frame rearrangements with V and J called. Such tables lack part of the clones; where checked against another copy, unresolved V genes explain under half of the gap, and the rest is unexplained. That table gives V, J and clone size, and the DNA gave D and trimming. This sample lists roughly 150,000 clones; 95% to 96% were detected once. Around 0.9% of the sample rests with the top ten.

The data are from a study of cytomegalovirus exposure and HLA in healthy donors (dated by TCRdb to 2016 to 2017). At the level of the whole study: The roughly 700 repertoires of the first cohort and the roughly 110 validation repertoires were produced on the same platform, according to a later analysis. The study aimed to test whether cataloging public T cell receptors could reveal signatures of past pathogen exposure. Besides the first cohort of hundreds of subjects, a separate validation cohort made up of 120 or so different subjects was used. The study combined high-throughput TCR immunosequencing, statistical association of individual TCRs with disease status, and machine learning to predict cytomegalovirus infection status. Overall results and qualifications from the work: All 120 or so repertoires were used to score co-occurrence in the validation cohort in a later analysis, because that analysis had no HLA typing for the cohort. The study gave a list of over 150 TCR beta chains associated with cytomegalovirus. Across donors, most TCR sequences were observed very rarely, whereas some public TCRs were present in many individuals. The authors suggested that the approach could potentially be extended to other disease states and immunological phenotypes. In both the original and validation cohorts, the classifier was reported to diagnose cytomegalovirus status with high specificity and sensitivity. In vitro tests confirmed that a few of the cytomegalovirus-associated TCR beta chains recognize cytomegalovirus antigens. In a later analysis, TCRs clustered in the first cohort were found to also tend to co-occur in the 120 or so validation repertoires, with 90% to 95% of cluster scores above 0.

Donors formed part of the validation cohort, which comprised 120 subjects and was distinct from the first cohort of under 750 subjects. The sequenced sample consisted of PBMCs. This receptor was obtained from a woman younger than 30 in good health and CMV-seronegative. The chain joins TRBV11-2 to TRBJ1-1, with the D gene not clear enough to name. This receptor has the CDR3 CASSLSVTEAFF. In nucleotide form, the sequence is TGTGCCAGCAGCTTATCGGTCACTGAAGCTTTCTTT.